Included here is one T cell receptor (beta chain) sequence, with context. Its target is unknown. One junction end disagrees with the germline gene, perhaps due to a read error. Libraries were prepared by immunoSEQ multiplex PCR; TCRdb keeps only in-frame clonotypes and omits some of them. This table holds 70,000 to 75,000 clones, approximately 93% found once. This specimen comes from a study of resident and recirculating memory T cells in vitiligo. Across the study: No cells were sorted; samples were homogenized just before genomic DNA extraction.

Stable vitiligo meant no lesion change over the previous 6 months. Confetti depigmentation, marking active vitiligo, was absent in these patients. Per the germline V gene, CDR1 is MNHEY and CDR2 is SVGAGI. The CDR3 contains 12 residues. Study findings and constraints: Vitiligo lesions lacked a unique dominant clone, and clonality varied.

The genes are TRBV6-5 and TRBJ2-5; possibly TRBD2 for D (6 bases). Sequenced: blood. The sequence derives from a male donor with vitiligo. CDR3 amino acids: CASSSDRESQYF. The CDR3 DNA sequence: TGTGCCAGCAGTTCGGATCGGGAGAGCCAGTACTTC.